This paragraph reports one T cell receptor (beta chain). This sample was taken from a study of T-cell reconstitution after alpha-beta-depleted transplantation in children. Trimming left V 5 bases short and J 0 bases short, with 14 bases between. This CDR3 is built from 16 residues. The TCRbeta library was prepared with unique molecular identifiers. TCRdb re-derived calls from the PCR reads in MiXCR, one entry per CDR3 protein. Here the sample spans a few hundred thousand distinct CDR3 sequences, around a tenth being singletons. The receptor comes from a human donor who donated a stem cell graft to a child with acute lymphoblastic leukemia. V gene TRBV12-3 or TRBV12-4 combines with J gene TRBJ1-3, with a tentative D call TRBD1 (5 bases). Source: PBMCs from the stem cell graft donor, taken from the stem cell graft. The CDR3 here is CASSESGYLSGNTIYF. The CDR3 nucleotides are TGTGCCAGCAGTGAATCAGGGTACCTCTCTGGAAACACCATATATTTT.